A single sample gave rise to the 7 T cell receptor beta chains below, sequenced in a study of T cells in Graves' hyperthyroidism and ophthalmopathy. Amplified regions were TCR beta CDR3 sequences from RNA transcripts. Carried out on the TCR CDR3, a first-round RT-PCR used the HTBI primer set. TCRdb recomputed calls from the multiplex PCR reads with MiXCR, one row per CDR3 protein. The repertoire holds roughly 640,000 distinct CDR3 sequences, with 16% as singletons. The material sequenced was blood. These TCRs come from a woman aged 40 to 55 with Graves' ophthalmopathy.

On this clonotype itself: The conserved final phenylalanine or tryptophan is absent from the CDR3, which likely points to a read error. This sequence joins TRBV7-9 and TRBJ2-3; the D gene could be TRBD1 or TRBD2 (6 bases each). V lost 1 base, J lost 6 bases, and 14 bases lay in between. The germline V gene has CDR1 SEHNR and CDR2 FQNEAQ (reference sequence). The CDR3 has 15 residues. CDR3 DNA: TGTGCCAGCAGCTTAGAGGGCGGAGGGGGTGATACGCAGTATTCT. It translates to CASSLEGGGGDTQYS.

This clonotype has a handful of counts. V and J are TRBV7-8 and TRBJ2-2, with TRBD1 identical over 7 bases. Germline-derived CDR1 and CDR2 are SGHVS and FQNEAQ. Germline trimming cut 4 bases from V and 4 bases from J; bases unmatched to any gene: 0. The CDR3 extends over 13 amino acids. CDR3 protein: CASSSGGTGELFF. The CDR3, as DNA: TGTGCCAGCAGCTCAGGGGGCACCGGGGAGCTGTTTTTT.

This clonotype occurred many times. V gene TRBV28 combines with J gene TRBJ1-5; 8 nucleotides line up with TRBD1. The CDR3 spans 14 residues. Germline lookup yields CDR1 MDHEN and CDR2 SYDVKM. V lost 6 bases, J lost 4 bases, and 5 bases stayed unmatched. This CDR3 is CASSPGQGNQPQHF. CDR3 DNA sequence: TGTGCCAGCAGCCCAGGACAGGGAAATCAGCCCCAGCATTTT.

The sample holds many counts of this clonotype. Here the CDR3 DNA reads TGTGCCAGCAGTGAAGATCGGGGACTAGCGTACGAGCAGTACTTC. Its protein product is CASSEDRGLAYEQYF. The chain couples TRBV2 to TRBJ2-7; 10 bases align to TRBD2. CDR3 length: 15 amino acids. The V gene's germline CDR1 is SNHLY and CDR2 FYNNEI. J lost 4 bases, V lost 1 base, and 4 bases had no gene match.

This clonotype has only a few counts. V is TRBV5-1 and J is TRBJ2-1; D tentatively reads TRBD1 or TRBD2 (5 bases each). The germline V gene has CDR1 SGHRS and CDR2 YFSETQ. Trimming took off 0 bases at V and 0 bases at J, with 13 bases between the two ends. The CDR3 contains 17 residues. CDR3 in amino acids: CASSLAAGASSYNEQFF. The CDR3 nucleotides read TGCGCCAGCAGCTTGGCCGCCGGGGCGAGCTCCTACAATGAGCAGTTCTTC.

This clonotype came up many times. V is TRBV20-1 and J is TRBJ1-2; D perhaps matches TRBD1 (5 bases). V was shortened by 3 bases and J by 8 bases, with 16 bases between the two germline ends. This CDR3 comprises 13 residues. Germline V gene sequence: CDR1 DFQATT, CDR2 SNEGSKA (reference sequence). The CDR3 loop is CSASLPGLVGYTF. The CDR3 DNA sequence: TGCAGTGCTAGTCTCCCGGGACTTGTCGGCTACACCTTC.

The table lists this clonotype with many counts. The chain uses TRBV6-1 and TRBJ1-1; weak D call: TRBD1 (5 bases). The ends were cut back, 2 bases at V and 0 bases at J, with 7 bases in the middle. This CDR3 comprises 14 residues. Looked up from germline, CDR1 is MNHNS and CDR2 is SASEGT. CDR3 sequence (DNA): TGTGCCAGCAGTGAATGGGGGTTGAACACTGAAGCTTTCTTT. This encodes CASSEWGLNTEAFF.